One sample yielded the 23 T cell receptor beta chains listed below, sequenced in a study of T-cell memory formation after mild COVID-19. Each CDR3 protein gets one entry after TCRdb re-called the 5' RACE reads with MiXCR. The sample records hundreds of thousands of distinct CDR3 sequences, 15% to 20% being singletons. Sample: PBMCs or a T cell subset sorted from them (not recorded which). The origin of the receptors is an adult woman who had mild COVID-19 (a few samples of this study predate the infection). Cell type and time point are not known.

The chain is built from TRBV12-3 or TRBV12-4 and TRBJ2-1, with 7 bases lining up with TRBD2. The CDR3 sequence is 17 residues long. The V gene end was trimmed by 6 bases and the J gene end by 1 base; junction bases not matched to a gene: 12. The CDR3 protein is CASRYTSSGRSYNEQFF. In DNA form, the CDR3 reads TGTGCCAGCAGGTATACTTCTAGCGGACGATCCTACAATGAGCAGTTCTTC.

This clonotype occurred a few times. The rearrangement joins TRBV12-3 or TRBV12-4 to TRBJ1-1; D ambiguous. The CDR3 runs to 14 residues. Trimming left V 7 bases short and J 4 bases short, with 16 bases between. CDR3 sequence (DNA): TGTGCCAGCACCCCCCCGAGGGCTGGCACTGAAGCTTTCTTT. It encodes CASTPPRAGTEAFF.

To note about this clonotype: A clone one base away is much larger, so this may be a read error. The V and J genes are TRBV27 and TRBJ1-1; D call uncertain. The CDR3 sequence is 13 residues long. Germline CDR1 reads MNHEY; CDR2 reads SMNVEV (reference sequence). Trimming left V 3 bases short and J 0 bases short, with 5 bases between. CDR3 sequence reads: CASSLNLNTEAFF. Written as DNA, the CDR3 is TGTGCCAGCAGTTTGAACCTGAACACTGAAGCTTTCTTT.

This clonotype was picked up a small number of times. CDR3 nucleotides: TGTGCCATCAGTGAGTCGAGTGGGGGGCCTACAGATACGCAGTATTTT. It specifies CAISESSGGPTDTQYF. The chain employs TRBV10-3 and TRBJ2-3; possibly TRBD1 or TRBD2 for D (6 bases each). The CDR3 covers 16 residues. The germline V gene encodes CDR1 ENHRY and CDR2 SYGVKD. The V and J ends lost 0 bases and 3 bases respectively, with 13 bases between them.

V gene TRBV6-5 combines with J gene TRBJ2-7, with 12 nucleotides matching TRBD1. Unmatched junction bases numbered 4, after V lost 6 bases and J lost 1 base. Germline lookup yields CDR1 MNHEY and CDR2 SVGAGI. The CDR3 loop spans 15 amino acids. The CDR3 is CASSRDRGPSYEQYF. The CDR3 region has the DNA TGTGCCAGCAGCCGGGACAGGGGGCCGTCCTACGAGCAGTACTTC.

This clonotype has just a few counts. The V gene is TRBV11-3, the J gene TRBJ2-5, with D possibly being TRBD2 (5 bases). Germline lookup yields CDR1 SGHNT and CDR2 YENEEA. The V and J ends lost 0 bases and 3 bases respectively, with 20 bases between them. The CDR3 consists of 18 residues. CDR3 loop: CASSLEDAGPRYEETQYF. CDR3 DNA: TGTGCCAGCAGCTTAGAGGACGCGGGTCCCCGATATGAAGAGACCCAGTACTTC. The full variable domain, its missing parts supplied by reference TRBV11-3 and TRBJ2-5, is EAGVVQSPRYKIIEKKQPVAFWCNPISGHNTLYWYLQNLGQGPELLIRYENEEAVDDSQLPKDRFSAERLKGVDSTLKIQPAELGDSAVYLCASSLEDAGPRYEETQYFGPGTRLLVL.

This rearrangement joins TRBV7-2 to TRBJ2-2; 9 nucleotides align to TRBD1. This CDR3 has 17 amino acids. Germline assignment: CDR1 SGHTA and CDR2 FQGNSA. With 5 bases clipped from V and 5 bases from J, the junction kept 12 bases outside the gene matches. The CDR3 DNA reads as TGTGCCAGCAGCCACTACCCCGGGACAGGGAAGACCGGGGAGCTGTTTTTT. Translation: CASSHYPGTGKTGELFF.

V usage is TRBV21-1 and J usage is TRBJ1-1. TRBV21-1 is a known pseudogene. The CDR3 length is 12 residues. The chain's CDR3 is CASTRQNTEAFF. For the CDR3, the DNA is TGTGCCAGCACAAGGCAGAACACTGAAGCTTTCTTT.

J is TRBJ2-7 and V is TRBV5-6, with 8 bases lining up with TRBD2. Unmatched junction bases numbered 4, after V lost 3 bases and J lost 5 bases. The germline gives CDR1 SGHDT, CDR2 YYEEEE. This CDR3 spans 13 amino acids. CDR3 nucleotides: TGTGCCAGCAGCTCGGGGGGGTACGACGAGCAGTACTTC. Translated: CASSSGGYDEQYF.

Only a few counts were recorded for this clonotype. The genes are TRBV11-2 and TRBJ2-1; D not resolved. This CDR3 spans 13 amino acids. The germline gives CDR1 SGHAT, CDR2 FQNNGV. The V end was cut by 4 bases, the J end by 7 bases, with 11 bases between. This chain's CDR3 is CASSSFLGNEQFF. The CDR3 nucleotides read TGTGCCAGCAGCTCTTTTTTGGGGAATGAGCAGTTCTTC.

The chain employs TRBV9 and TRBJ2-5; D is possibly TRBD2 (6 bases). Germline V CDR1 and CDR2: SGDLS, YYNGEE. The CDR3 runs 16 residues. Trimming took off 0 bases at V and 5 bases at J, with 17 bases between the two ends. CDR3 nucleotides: TGTGCCAGCAGCGTAGCTTTCCAGGGAGGTGAGGAGACCCAGTACTTC. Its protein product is CASSVAFQGGEETQYF.

CDR3 region: CASSLGQGVGNSPLHF. In DNA, the CDR3 is TGCGCCAGCAGCCTCGGACAGGGGGTAGGTAATTCACCCCTCCACTTT. This sequence joins TRBV4-1 and TRBJ1-6; 10 nucleotides line up with TRBD1. The germline V gene encodes CDR1 MGHRA and CDR2 YSYEKL. V was clipped by 4 bases and J by 6 bases; unmatched bases: 6. The CDR3 contains 16 residues.

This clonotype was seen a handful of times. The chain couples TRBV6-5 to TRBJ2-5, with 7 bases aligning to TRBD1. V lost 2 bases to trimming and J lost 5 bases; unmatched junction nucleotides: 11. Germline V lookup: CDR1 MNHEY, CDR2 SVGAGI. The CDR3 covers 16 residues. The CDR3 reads CASSYKFETGSETQYF. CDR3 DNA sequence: TGTGCCAGCAGTTACAAATTTGAGACAGGGAGTGAGACCCAGTACTTC.

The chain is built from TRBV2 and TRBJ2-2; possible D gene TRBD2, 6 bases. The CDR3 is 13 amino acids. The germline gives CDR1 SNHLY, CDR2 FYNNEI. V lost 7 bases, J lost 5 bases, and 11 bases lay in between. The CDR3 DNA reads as TGTGCCAGCACCCAACGGGGGACCGGGGAGCTGTTTTTT. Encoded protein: CASTQRGTGELFF.

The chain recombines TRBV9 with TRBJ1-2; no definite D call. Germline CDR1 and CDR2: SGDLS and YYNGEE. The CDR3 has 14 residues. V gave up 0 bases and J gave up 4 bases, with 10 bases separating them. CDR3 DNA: TGTGCCAGCAGCGTAGCCTCAGCGTCCTATGGCTACACCTTC. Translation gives CASSVASASYGYTF.

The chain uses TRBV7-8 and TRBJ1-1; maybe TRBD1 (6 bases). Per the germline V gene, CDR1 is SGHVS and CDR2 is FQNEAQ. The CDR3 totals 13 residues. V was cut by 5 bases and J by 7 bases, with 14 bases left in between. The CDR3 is CASSKAGALEAFF. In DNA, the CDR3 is TGTGCCAGCAGCAAGGCAGGGGCTCTTGAAGCTTTCTTT.

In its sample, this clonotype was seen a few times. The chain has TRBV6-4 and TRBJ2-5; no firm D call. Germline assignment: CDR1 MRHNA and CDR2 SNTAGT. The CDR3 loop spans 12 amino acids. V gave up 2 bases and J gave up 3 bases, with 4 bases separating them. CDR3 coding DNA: TGTGCCAGCAGTGACGGGGAAGAGACCCAGTACTTC. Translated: CASSDGEETQYF.

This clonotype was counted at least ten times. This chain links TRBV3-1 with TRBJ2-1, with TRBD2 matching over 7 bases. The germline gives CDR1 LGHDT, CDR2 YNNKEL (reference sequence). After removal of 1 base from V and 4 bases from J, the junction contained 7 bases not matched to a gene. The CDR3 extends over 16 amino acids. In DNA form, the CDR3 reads TGTGCCAGCAGCCAAGTACGGGGACTACCGTACAATGAGCAGTTCTTC. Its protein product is CASSQVRGLPYNEQFF.

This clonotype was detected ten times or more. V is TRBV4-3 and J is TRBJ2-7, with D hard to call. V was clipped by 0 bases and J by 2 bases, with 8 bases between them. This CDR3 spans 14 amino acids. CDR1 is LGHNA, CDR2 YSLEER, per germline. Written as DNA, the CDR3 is TGCGCCAGCAGCCAAGACCCCCAGACCTACGAGCAGTACTTC. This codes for CASSQDPQTYEQYF.

In nucleotides, the CDR3 is TGTGCCTCCCAATTCACTGGGGCCAACGTCCTGACTTTC. Its translation: CASQFTGANVLTF. The chain has TRBV12-3 or TRBV12-4 and TRBJ2-6, with D hard to call. The CDR3 length is 13 residues. Trimming removed 11 bases at V and 2 bases at J, with 10 bases between.

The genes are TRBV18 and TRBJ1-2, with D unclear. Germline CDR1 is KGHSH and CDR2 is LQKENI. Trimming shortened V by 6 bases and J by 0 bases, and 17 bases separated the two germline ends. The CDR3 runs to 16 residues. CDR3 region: CASSPAGRPANYGYTF. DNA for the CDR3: TGTGCCAGCTCCCCCGCGGGGAGGCCAGCTAACTATGGCTACACCTTC.

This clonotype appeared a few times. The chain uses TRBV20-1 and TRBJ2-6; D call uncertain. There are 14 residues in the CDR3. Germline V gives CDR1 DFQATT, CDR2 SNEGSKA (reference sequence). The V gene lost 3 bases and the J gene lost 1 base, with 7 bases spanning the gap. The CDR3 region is CSASLGSGANVLTF. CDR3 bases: TGCAGTGCTAGCCTTGGGTCTGGGGCCAACGTCCTGACTTTC.

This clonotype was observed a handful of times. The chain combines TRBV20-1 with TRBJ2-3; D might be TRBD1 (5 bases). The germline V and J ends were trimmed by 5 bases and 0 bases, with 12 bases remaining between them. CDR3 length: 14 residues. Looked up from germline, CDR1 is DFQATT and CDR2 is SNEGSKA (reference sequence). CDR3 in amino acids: CSASRAGSTDTQYF. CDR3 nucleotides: TGCAGTGCTTCCCGGGCAGGGAGCACAGATACGCAGTATTTT.